The next 26 T cell receptor beta chains were all read from a single sample in a study of CD8 T cell repertoires and HIV-1 epitope variants. The data were produced by immunoSEQ multiplex PCR, yet TCRdb's version contains in-frame clones alone and is incomplete. The table has under 5,500 clones, around 69% seen once. The antigens these receptors bind are not known. Sequences were obtained from cultured CD8+ T cells derived from PBMCs. Receptors were obtained from a male donor with HIV.

This chain uses TRBV7-9 with TRBJ2-7; tentative D call: TRBD2 (6 bases). Trimming shortened V by 5 bases and J by 0 bases, and 17 bases separated the two germline ends. CDR1 is SEHNR, CDR2 FQNEAQ, per germline (reference sequence). The CDR3 totals 16 residues. The CDR3 loop is CASSEKDYHRSYEQYF. CDR3 sequence (DNA): TGTGCCAGCAGCGAAAAGGACTACCACCGCTCCTACGAGCAGTACTTC. Variable domain in full (rest from reference TRBV7-9 and TRBJ2-7): DTGVSQNPRHKITKRGQNVTFRCDPISEHNRLYWYRQTLGQGPEFLTYFQNEAQLEKSRLLSDRFSAERPKGSFSTLEIQRTEQGDSAMYLCASSEKDYHRSYEQYFGPGTRLTVT.

The chain employs TRBV29-1 and TRBJ2-3, with D hard to call. Germline V gene sequence: CDR1 SQVTM, CDR2 ANQGSEA. The CDR3 consists of 13 residues. Trimming took 0 bases from V and 3 from J, leaving 7 bases between them. The CDR3 reads CSVEDLQTDTQYF. The CDR3 DNA reads TGCAGCGTTGAAGACTTACAAACAGATACGCAGTATTTT.

The chain is built from TRBV5-1 and TRBJ2-3; 8 nucleotides line up with TRBD2. CDR1 and CDR2 (germline): SGHRS, YFSETQ. This CDR3 has 14 amino acids. The ends lost 4 bases at V and 3 bases at J; junction bases unmatched: 4. The DNA of the CDR3 is TGCGCCAGCAGCACTGGGACTAGGACAGATACGCAGTATTTT. Its protein product is CASSTGTRTDTQYF.

The chain has TRBV6-5 and TRBJ2-7; D tentatively reads TRBD1 or TRBD2 (5 bases each). V was trimmed by 5 bases and J by 3 bases, leaving 14 bases between them. The CDR3 contains 14 residues. The germline CDR1 and CDR2 sequences are MNHEY and SVGAGI. For the CDR3, the DNA is TGTGCCAGCAGTGAACTTGGGGACCTCTACGAGCAGTACTTC. As protein: CASSELGDLYEQYF.

The table lists this clone with a count of one. The chain carries TRBV25-1 and TRBJ2-7; D unclear. V gave up 3 bases and J gave up 0 bases, with 9 bases separating them. The CDR3 is 14 amino acids. CDR1 and CDR2 from the germline V gene are MGHDK and SYGVNS. The CDR3 DNA sequence: TGTGCCAGCAGTGACGGTCTGTACTCCTACGAGCAGTACTTC. This sequence encodes CASSDGLYSYEQYF.

The chain has TRBV18 and TRBJ2-1, with 9 bases aligning to TRBD1. The ends lost 4 bases at V and 6 bases at J; junction bases unmatched: 10. The CDR3 covers 16 residues. Germline loops: CDR1 KGHSH, CDR2 LQKENI. CDR3 DNA: TGTGCCAGCTCACGACAGGGGGTCGAAGGGTTCAATGAGCAGTTCTTC. Translating it yields CASSRQGVEGFNEQFF.

The chain links TRBV5-4 to TRBJ1-1, with a possible D match to TRBD1 (6 bases). This CDR3 has 14 amino acids. With 3 bases removed from V and 5 bases from J, the gap between germline ends came to 14 bases. Germline V lookup: CDR1 SGHNT, CDR2 YYREEE (reference sequence). CDR3 bases: TGTGCCAGCAGCTGGGCGGGGGGGGCTACTGAAGCTTTCTTT. Translation gives CASSWAGGATEAFF.

This sequence joins TRBV11-3 and TRBJ2-1; tentative D call: TRBD1 (5 bases). In germline, CDR1 is SGHNT, CDR2 YENEEA. Trimming cost V 5 bases and J 3 bases, with 8 bases left between them. This CDR3 contains 13 residues. CDR3 amino acids: CASSTDSYNEQFF. The CDR3, as DNA: TGTGCCAGCAGCACCGACAGCTACAATGAGCAGTTCTTC.

This sequence joins TRBV4-2 and TRBJ2-7, with TRBD2 as a possible D gene (6 bases). CDR1 is LGHNA and CDR2 is YNFKEQ in the germline V gene. V was trimmed by 5 bases and J by 6 bases, leaving 11 bases between them. The CDR3 length is 12 residues. This CDR3 reads CASSLRAGEQYF. DNA for the CDR3: TGTGCCAGCAGCTTACGAGCGGGCGAGCAGTACTTC.

The chain employs TRBV5-5 and TRBJ1-6; the D gene is possibly TRBD1 (5 bases). The CDR3 covers 18 residues. Per the germline V gene, CDR1 is SGHKS and CDR2 is YYEKEE (reference sequence). Trimming pared 2 bases from V and 6 bases from J, leaving 21 bases between. CDR3 DNA: TGTGCCAGCAGCTTTTCCACAGGCCGGGCGGCCTTTAATTCACCCCTCCACTTT. The encoded protein is CASSFSTGRAAFNSPLHF.

The chain recombines TRBV9 with TRBJ1-1; TRBD1 is a possible D gene (6 bases). Germline loops: CDR1 SGDLS, CDR2 YYNGEE. V lost 4 bases and J lost 8, with 18 bases in between. The CDR3 loop spans 14 amino acids. CDR3 DNA sequence: TGTGCCAGCAGCCGTCAAGGGGGGACGTCAGAAGCTTTCTTT. Encoded protein: CASSRQGGTSEAFF.

In regard to this clone: At one end, the junction sequence differs from germline, possibly due to a read error. This chain's CDR3 is CASSLVEAGGLFF. The CDR3 DNA is TGTGCCAGCAGCTTGGTGGAGGCCGGGGGGCTGTTTTTT. The rearrangement joins TRBV5-6 to TRBJ2-2; D perhaps matches TRBD2 (6 bases). The CDR3 extends over 13 amino acids. Germline values: CDR1 SGHDT, CDR2 YYEEEE.

The CDR3 DNA sequence: TGTGCCACCAGCGCGGGGTTGTTGGATACGCAGTATTTT. Encoded protein: CATSAGLLDTQYF. The chain links TRBV15 to TRBJ2-3, with D possibly being TRBD2 (6 bases). Trimming pared 5 bases from V and 6 bases from J, leaving 12 bases between. Germline values: CDR1 LNHNV, CDR2 YYDKDF (reference sequence). CDR3 length: 13 residues.

The rearrangement joins TRBV5-4 to TRBJ2-7; TRBD2 aligns across 8 bases. CDR1 is SGHNT and CDR2 is YYREEE in the germline V gene (reference sequence). The CDR3 runs to 14 residues. The trim removed 0 bases at V and 5 bases at J, leaving 4 bases unmatched. The CDR3 is CASSLGGGNNEQYF. The CDR3 DNA reads TGTGCCAGCAGCTTGGGCGGGGGGAACAACGAGCAGTACTTC.

The genes are TRBV7-8 and TRBJ1-3, with D possibly being TRBD1 (5 bases). The CDR3 is made up of 16 amino acids. Per the germline V gene, CDR1 is SGHVS and CDR2 is FQNEAQ. V was cut by 0 bases and J by 0 bases, with 9 bases left in between. CDR3 nucleotide sequence: TGTGCCAGCAGCTTAGCAACAGGCAGCTCTGGAAACACCATATATTTT. Its protein is CASSLATGSSGNTIYF.

This rearrangement joins TRBV28 to TRBJ2-7; D unresolved. This CDR3 spans 11 amino acids. V was clipped by 6 bases and J by 3 bases, with 6 bases between them. Germline CDR1 MDHEN, CDR2 SYDVKM. The CDR3 loop is CASSLNYEQYF. The CDR3 DNA follows: TGTGCCAGCAGCCTAAACTACGAGCAGTACTTC.

V gene TRBV15 combines with J gene TRBJ2-1, with D perhaps TRBD1 (5 bases). Trimming cost V 5 bases and J 8 bases, with 19 bases left between them. The CDR3 length is 15 residues. The germline V gene has CDR1 LNHNV and CDR2 YYDKDF (reference sequence). CDR3: CATSYAVGLRDEQFF. The CDR3 nucleotides read TGTGCCACCAGCTACGCGGTGGGGCTTCGGGATGAGCAGTTCTTC.

This clone was seen only once. V and J are TRBV6-5 and TRBJ2-1, with unresolved D. The CDR3 loop spans 13 amino acids. Trimming removed 2 bases at V and 9 bases at J, with 11 bases between. Germline CDR1 reads MNHEY; CDR2 reads SVGAGI. The CDR3 bases are TGTGCCAGCAGTTACGGGATCACCGGTGAGCAGTTCTTC. Protein product: CASSYGITGEQFF.

This clone occurred a few times. The chain joins TRBV7-9 to TRBJ2-7; D unclear. The length of the CDR3 is 12 residues. From germline, CDR1 is SEHNR and CDR2 FQNEAQ (reference sequence). V was clipped by 1 base and J by 5 bases, with 6 bases between them. CDR3 sequence: CASSLGMDEQYF. In DNA, the CDR3 is TGTGCCAGCAGCTTAGGGATGGACGAGCAGTACTTC.

The chain carries TRBV28 and TRBJ1-2; maybe TRBD1 (5 bases). The CDR3 loop spans 15 amino acids. V was clipped by 8 bases and J by 6 bases, with 22 bases between them. Germline V lookup: CDR1 MDHEN, CDR2 SYDVKM. This chain's CDR3 is CASLFGDRGAHGYTF. In nucleotides, the CDR3 is TGTGCCAGCCTCTTCGGCGACCGCGGGGCCCATGGCTACACCTTC.

This chain joins TRBV28 and TRBJ2-1, with D unresolved. Germline V lookup: CDR1 MDHEN, CDR2 SYDVKM. Trimming pared 3 bases from V and 6 bases from J, leaving 15 bases between. The length of the CDR3 is 15 residues. Here the CDR3 reads CASSFPRETSNEQFF. CDR3 coding DNA: TGTGCCAGCAGTTTTCCCCGAGAGACTTCCAATGAGCAGTTCTTC.

This clone was seen a few times. The chain couples TRBV11-3 to TRBJ2-7, with 7 bases aligning to TRBD1. The CDR3 has 14 residues. The trim removed 3 bases at V and 7 bases at J, leaving 9 bases unmatched. Per the germline V gene, CDR1 is SGHNT and CDR2 is YENEEA. The CDR3 sequence is CASSLGQYLREQYF. For the CDR3, the DNA is TGTGCCAGCAGCTTGGGACAGTACCTTCGTGAGCAGTACTTC.

V is TRBV7-4 and J is TRBJ2-1; the D gene is possibly TRBD2 (5 bases). CDR1 SGHVT and CDR2 SQSDAQ come from the germline V gene. Trimming took off 5 bases at V and 6 bases at J, with 14 bases between the two ends. The length of the CDR3 is 14 residues. CDR3 sequence (DNA): TGTGCCAGCAGCACTGTTCGGGAAACCAATGAGCAGTTCTTC. Translated, it gives CASSTVRETNEQFF.

The chain links TRBV19 to TRBJ2-1; maybe TRBD2 (6 bases). Looked up from germline, CDR1 is LNHDA and CDR2 is SQIVND (reference sequence). CDR3 length equals 16 residues. V lost 3 bases and J 8 bases, leaving 20 bases between the germline ends. CDR3 bases: TGTGCCAGTAGTATCGGAGGGGTTCCTCCGGGAGATGAGCAGTTCTTC. It encodes CASSIGGVPPGDEQFF.

V usage is TRBV7-1 and J usage is TRBJ2-7; TRBD1 matches 7 bases. TRBV7-1 is recorded as an ORF, its role being uncertain. The CDR3 length is 14 residues. Losses at the gene ends were 4 bases for V and 7 bases for J; bases not matched to a gene: 10. Here the CDR3 reads CASSLGQYLREQYF. CDR3 nucleotide sequence: TGTGCCAGCAGCTTGGGACAGTACCTTCGTGAGCAGTACTTC.

V usage is TRBV5-6 and J usage is TRBJ2-7, with D perhaps TRBD1 or TRBD2 (6 bases each). Germline loops: CDR1 SGHDT, CDR2 YYEEEE. This CDR3 is 14 amino acids long. Trimming pared 4 bases from V and 6 bases from J, leaving 17 bases between. The CDR3 sequence is CASSIGGDTFEQYF. DNA of the CDR3: TGTGCCAGCAGCATTGGAGGGGACACATTCGAGCAGTACTTC.